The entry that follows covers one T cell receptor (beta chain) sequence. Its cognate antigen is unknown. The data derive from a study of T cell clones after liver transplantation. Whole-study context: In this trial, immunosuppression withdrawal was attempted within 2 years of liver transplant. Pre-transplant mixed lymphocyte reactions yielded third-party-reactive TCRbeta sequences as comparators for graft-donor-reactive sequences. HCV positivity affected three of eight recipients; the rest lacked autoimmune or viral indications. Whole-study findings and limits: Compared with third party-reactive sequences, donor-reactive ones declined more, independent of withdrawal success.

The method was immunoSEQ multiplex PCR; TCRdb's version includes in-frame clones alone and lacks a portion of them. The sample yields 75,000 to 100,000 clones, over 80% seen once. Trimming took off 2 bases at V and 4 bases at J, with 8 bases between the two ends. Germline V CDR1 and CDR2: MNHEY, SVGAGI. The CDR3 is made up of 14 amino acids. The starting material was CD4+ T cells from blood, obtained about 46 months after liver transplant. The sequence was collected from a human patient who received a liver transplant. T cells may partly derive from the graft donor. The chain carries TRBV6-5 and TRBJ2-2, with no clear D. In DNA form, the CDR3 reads TGTGCCAGCAGTTACCGCAGGCCCACCGGGGAGCTGTTTTTT. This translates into CASSYRRPTGELFF.